The 29 T cell receptor beta chains below all came from one sample that was sequenced in a study of STAT5B mutations in CD4+ large granular lymphocyte leukemia. This table comes from immunoSEQ multiplex PCR, and its TCRdb copy is limited to in-frame clones, with some not included. Of roughly 30,000 clones detected, roughly 72% appear once; the ten largest clones hold 2%. The material sequenced was CD4+ T cells from blood buffy coats. All receptors come from a human donor in good health.

This rearrangement joins TRBV5-4 to TRBJ2-3, with a tentative D call TRBD1 (6 bases). V shed 4 bases and J shed 2 bases, with 14 bases lying between them. This CDR3 has 15 amino acids. CDR1 is SGHNT, CDR2 YYREEE, per germline (reference sequence). The CDR3 DNA follows: TGTGCCAGCAGCCAGGATGGGGGCACCACAGATACGCAGTATTTT. Encoded protein: CASSQDGGTTDTQYF.

The table lists this clone with a few counts. The rearrangement joins TRBV30 to TRBJ1-4; D is undetermined. Looked up from germline, CDR1 is GTSNPN and CDR2 is SVGIG (reference sequence). The CDR3 is 12 residues long. V shed 0 bases and J shed 8 bases, with 7 bases lying between them. The CDR3 DNA sequence: TGTGCCTGGAGTGTTATGCGAGAAAAACTGTTTTTT. Amino acid sequence: CAWSVMREKLFF. Full variable domain (missing parts from reference TRBV30 and TRBJ1-4): SQTIHQWPATLVQPVGSPLSLECTVEGTSNPNLYWYRQAAGRGLQLLFYSVGIGQISSEVPQNLSASRPQDRQFILSSKKLLLSDSGFYLCAWSVMREKLFFGSGTQLSVL.

V gene TRBV7-6 combines with J gene TRBJ2-7; D perhaps matches TRBD2 (5 bases). Germline CDR1 and CDR2: SGHVS and FNYEAQ. With 4 bases removed from V and 9 bases from J, the gap between germline ends came to 16 bases. CDR3 length: 13 amino acids. The CDR3: CASSSDLNRGQYF. The DNA for the CDR3 is TGTGCCAGCAGCTCGGACTTGAACCGAGGGCAGTACTTC.

The rearrangement uses TRBV7-8 and TRBJ2-3; D gene ambiguous. Trimming took 7 bases from V and 3 from J, leaving 11 bases between them. The V gene's germline CDR1 is SGHVS and CDR2 FQNEAQ. The CDR3 is made up of 13 amino acids. CDR3 loop: CASTLERTDTQYF. DNA of the CDR3: TGTGCCAGCACGCTGGAGAGGACAGATACGCAGTATTTT.

This chain uses TRBV13 with TRBJ2-1, with 9 positions matching TRBD2. The germline CDR1 and CDR2 sequences are PRHDT and FYEKMQ (reference sequence). This CDR3 has 15 residues. After removal of 5 bases from V and 13 bases from J, the junction contained 15 bases not matched to a gene. CDR3 protein: CASSRPGLAGMGQFF. The DNA of the CDR3 is TGTGCCAGCAGCCGACCGGGACTAGCCGGTATGGGACAGTTCTTC.

This clone was observed a few times. This chain links TRBV19 with TRBJ1-3; D gene ambiguous. The CDR3 is 12 residues long. V was trimmed by 4 bases and J by 4 bases, leaving 5 bases between them. Germline V CDR1 and CDR2: LNHDA, SQIVND (reference sequence). Here the CDR3 reads CASSREGNTIYF. The CDR3, as DNA: TGTGCCAGTAGTAGAGAAGGAAACACCATATATTTT. The full variable domain, in which reference TRBV19 and TRBJ1-3 provide the parts outside the CDR3, is DGGITQSPKYLFRKEGQNVTLSCEQNLNHDAMYWYRQDPGQGLRLIYYSQIVNDFQKGDIAEGYSVSREKKESFPLTVTSAQKNPTAFYLCASSREGNTIYFGEGSWLTVV.

This clone was picked up a small number of times. The chain uses TRBV13 and TRBJ2-7; TRBD2 aligns across 12 bases. Per the germline V gene, CDR1 is PRHDT and CDR2 is FYEKMQ (reference sequence). The trim removed 6 bases at V and 3 bases at J, leaving 3 bases unmatched. CDR3 length: 14 residues. The DNA of the CDR3 is TGTGCCAGCAGATCGGGACTAGCGGGCTACGAGCAGTACTTC. This gives the protein CASRSGLAGYEQYF.

The CDR3 protein is CASKVWGSGNSPLHF. CDR3 in DNA: TGTGCCAGCAAGGTTTGGGGATCGGGTAATTCACCCCTCCACTTT. The chain links TRBV2 to TRBJ1-6, with D unclear. Trimming left V 7 bases short and J 6 bases short, with 16 bases between. The CDR3 contains 15 residues. Germline CDR1 is SNHLY and CDR2 is FYNNEI.

This clone came up once. The CDR3 here is CASSLGKDSYEQYF. In DNA, the CDR3 is TGTGCCAGCAGCTTGGGGAAGGATTCCTACGAGCAGTACTTC. This chain connects TRBV7-2 to TRBJ2-7; D gene unclear. V was clipped by 3 bases and J by 1 base, with 10 bases between them. The germline V gene encodes CDR1 SGHTA and CDR2 FQGNSA. This CDR3 comprises 14 residues.

The chain links TRBV27 to TRBJ2-2, with D perhaps TRBD2 (5 bases). CDR1 is MNHEY, CDR2 SMNVEV, per germline (reference sequence). Trimming took 2 bases from V and 4 from J, leaving 11 bases between them. There are 15 residues in the CDR3. For the CDR3, the DNA is TGTGCCAGCAGTTTAGACCCCCGGGGCACCGGGGAGCTGTTTTTT. It codes for CASSLDPRGTGELFF.

The chain is built from TRBV6-6 and TRBJ1-1; D gene uncertain. V lost 7 bases to trimming and J lost 1 base, with 10 bases between them. In germline, CDR1 is MNHNY, CDR2 SVGAGI (reference sequence). The CDR3 runs 13 residues. As DNA, the CDR3 is TGTGCCAGCAAGAGGGATCAGAACACTGAAGCTTTCTTT. Protein product: CASKRDQNTEAFF.

The V and J genes are TRBV15 and TRBJ2-7; D is uncertain. Trimming left V 0 bases short and J 4 bases short, with 13 bases between. Germline CDR1 LNHNV, CDR2 YYDKDF (reference sequence). This CDR3 is built from 15 residues. The CDR3 loop reads CATSRDLGSGYEQYF. DNA of the CDR3: TGTGCCACCAGCAGAGATTTAGGGTCAGGATACGAGCAGTACTTC.

Comment on this clone: Other DNA sequences within the sample encode an identical CDR3. The chain links TRBV30 to TRBJ2-5; no reliable D call. The CDR3 totals 14 residues. CDR1 and CDR2 (germline): GTSNPN, SVGIG (reference sequence). The V end lost 0 bases, the J end lost 5 bases, and 13 bases lay between the germline ends. The CDR3 region has the DNA TGTGCCTGGAGTGTAGCACCGGTCGGGGAGACCCAGTACTTC. This sequence encodes CAWSVAPVGETQYF.

The rearrangement joins TRBV18 to TRBJ1-2; 7 bases line up with TRBD1. Per the germline V gene, CDR1 is KGHSH and CDR2 is LQKENI. This CDR3 spans 17 amino acids. The V and J ends lost 6 bases and 1 base, in that order; junction bases with no gene match: 14. Here the CDR3 DNA reads TGTGCCAGCTCTCCCCGGTTCAGGGGGGACATTAACTATGGCTACACCTTC. Amino acids: CASSPRFRGDINYGYTF.

This clone was counted once. The chain recombines TRBV7-2 with TRBJ2-3; 9 bases are shared with TRBD2. After removal of 1 base from V and 3 bases from J, the junction contained 5 bases not matched to a gene. This CDR3 contains 16 residues. Germline V lookup: CDR1 SGHTA, CDR2 FQGNSA. CDR3 residues: CASSLDWSGGTDTQYF. As DNA, the CDR3 is TGTGCCAGCAGCTTAGACTGGAGCGGGGGGACAGATACGCAGTATTTT.

The chain is built from TRBV6-5 and TRBJ2-7; D uncertain. Germline lookup yields CDR1 MNHEY and CDR2 SVGAGI. V lost 6 bases, J lost 7 bases, and 16 bases lay in between. This CDR3 region has 13 residues. The CDR3 DNA follows: TGTGCCAGCAGCGCCGTGGCCCGTGGGGAGCAGTACTTC. Translating it yields CASSAVARGEQYF.

V usage is TRBV6-4 and J usage is TRBJ2-5; D possibly corresponds to TRBD2 (5 bases). V lost 0 bases and J 3 bases, leaving 11 bases between the germline ends. The CDR3 spans 15 residues. Per the germline V gene, CDR1 is MRHNA and CDR2 is SNTAGT. The CDR3 sequence: CASSDSRGPKETQYF. In DNA, the CDR3 is TGTGCCAGCAGTGACTCCCGGGGTCCAAAAGAGACCCAGTACTTC.

This chain uses TRBV28 with TRBJ1-1; possible D gene TRBD1, 6 bases. V lost 2 bases to trimming and J lost 0 bases, with 37 bases between them. Germline V gene data show CDR1 as MDHEN and CDR2 as SYDVKM. The CDR3 loop spans 24 amino acids. Written as DNA, the CDR3 is TGTGCCAGCAGTTTAGGACAGATCGGTCCCCTTTTTTCCCTCAGAGAAAACATGAACACTGAAGCTTTCTTT. The encoded protein is CASSLGQIGPLFSLRENMNTEAFF.

This clone was counted a single time. The gene calls are TRBV19 and TRBJ1-1, with 8 positions matching TRBD1. CDR1 is LNHDA and CDR2 is SQIVND in the germline V gene (reference sequence). The CDR3 totals 16 residues. V shed 1 base, J shed 5 bases, and the junction held 9 bases outside the gene matches. CDR3 residues: CASSIGGVRGPTEAFF. The CDR3 coding sequence is TGTGCCAGTAGTATAGGGGGGGTCAGGGGGCCGACTGAAGCTTTCTTT.

The chain has TRBV4-3 and TRBJ2-3; 8 bases line up with TRBD1. The CDR3 runs 16 residues. Looked up from germline, CDR1 is LGHNA and CDR2 is YSLEER. With 5 bases clipped from V and 4 bases from J, the junction kept 11 bases outside the gene matches. The CDR3 DNA sequence: TGCGCCAGCAGCGCCTTCGACAGGGGCGGTGCAGATACGCAGTATTTT. This sequence encodes CASSAFDRGGADTQYF.

This clone was observed a handful of times. An end of the junction differs from the germline gene, which may be a read error. The gene calls are TRBV4-3 and TRBJ1-6; tentatively, D is TRBD1 (6 bases). Germline V gene sequence: CDR1 LGHNA, CDR2 YSLEER. This CDR3 is built from 14 residues. The CDR3 DNA is TGCGCCAGCAGACAAGATTTAGGGGGGTCACCCCTCCACTTT. Protein product: CASRQDLGGSPLHF.

The chain joins TRBV28 to TRBJ2-3; 9 nucleotides match TRBD2. After removal of 6 bases from V and 4 bases from J, the junction contained 2 bases not matched to a gene. This CDR3 has 13 amino acids. Germline CDR1 and CDR2: MDHEN and SYDVKM. In nucleotides, the CDR3 is TGTGCCAGCAGGCGGGGGGGGCCAGATACGCAGTATTTT. Residues: CASRRGGPDTQYF.

This clone was observed a handful of times. A read error may produce the germline difference seen at one junction end. This chain uses TRBV7-9 with TRBJ1-1, with a possible D match to TRBD1 (6 bases). The germline V gene encodes CDR1 SEHNR and CDR2 FQNEAQ (reference sequence). This CDR3 spans 15 amino acids. CDR3 amino acids: CASSLGGTVNTEAFF. The CDR3 DNA reads TGTGCCAGCAGTTTAGGGGGGACGGTGAACACTGAAGCTTTCTTT.

V gene TRBV10-3 combines with J gene TRBJ1-2, with 9 nucleotides matching TRBD1. The CDR3 runs 15 residues. CDR1 and CDR2 from the germline V gene are ENHRY and SYGVKD. The V gene end was trimmed by 6 bases and the J gene end by 7 bases; junction bases not matched to a gene: 12. The CDR3 is CAISLTRQGEVGYTF. The CDR3 region has the DNA TGTGCCATCAGCCTAACCAGACAGGGGGAGGTTGGCTACACCTTC.

The gene calls are TRBV2 and TRBJ1-2, with 7 bases aligning to TRBD1. CDR3 length: 14 residues. V dropped 7 bases and J dropped 4; count of bases not matched to a gene: 9. From germline, CDR1 is SNHLY and CDR2 FYNNEI. In nucleotides, the CDR3 is TGTGCCAGCAACCGACAGGGCGGAGGCTATGGCTACACCTTC. It encodes CASNRQGGGYGYTF.

This chain uses TRBV7-8 with TRBJ2-6; D remains ambiguous. The CDR3 is 15 amino acids. V shed 1 base and J shed 1 base, with 5 bases lying between them. The germline V gene has CDR1 SGHVS and CDR2 FQNEAQ. CDR3 amino acids: CASSLGASGANVLTF. DNA for the CDR3: TGTGCCAGCAGCTTAGGTGCTTCTGGGGCCAACGTCCTGACTTTC.

This clone turned up a few times. V and J are TRBV19 and TRBJ2-2; maybe TRBD1 (6 bases). The CDR3 contains 13 residues. Trimming left V 5 bases short and J 6 bases short, with 10 bases between. Germline CDR1 and CDR2: LNHDA and SQIVND (reference sequence). Written as DNA, the CDR3 is TGTGCCAGTAGTCCCACAGGGCCCGGGGAGCTGTTTTTT. This encodes CASSPTGPGELFF.

The chain joins TRBV6-6 to TRBJ1-1; D uncertain. CDR3 size: 12 residues. V dropped 2 bases and J dropped 1 base, with 2 bases sitting between them. Germline CDR1 and CDR2: MNHNY and SVGAGI (reference sequence). Here the CDR3 DNA reads TGTGCCAGCAGTTACGCGAACACTGAAGCTTTCTTT. This translates into CASSYANTEAFF.

The J gene is TRBJ2-3, the V gene TRBV18, with D perhaps matching TRBD1 or TRBD2 (6 bases each). The CDR3 is 16 residues long. V was clipped by 8 bases and J by 0 bases, with 18 bases between them. Per germline, CDR1 KGHSH and CDR2 LQKENI. This CDR3 reads CASLRTGASSTDTQYF. CDR3 nucleotides: TGTGCCAGCCTCCGGACGGGGGCGTCGAGCACAGATACGCAGTATTTT.